This T cell receptor (beta chain) appears in the sequencing data of a study of blood T cell repertoires in COVID-19. On the study more broadly: PBMCs, B-cell-depleted T cells, or T cells provided the cDNA or gDNA that made up the material.

The germline CDR1 and CDR2 sequences are MNHNS and SASEGT. The CDR3 is 12 amino acids. Unmatched junction bases numbered 2, after V lost 6 bases and J lost 4 bases. Original methodology: Counts of nucleated cells, estimated from reference gene primer amplification, were obtained. Some clones are missing from TCRdb's copy, which holds only in-frame ones; the method was immunoSEQ multiplex PCR. The V and J calls and clone size come from that table; D and trimming were worked out from the DNA. The table has about 45,000 clones, around 90% seen once. The chain combines TRBV6-1 with TRBJ2-5; TRBD2 agrees at 7 bases. The source is an elderly woman with active COVID-19. Material: peripheral blood. The CDR3 nucleotides are TGTGCCAGCAGCACTAGCGCAGAGACCCAGTACTTC. Its translation: CASSTSAETQYF.